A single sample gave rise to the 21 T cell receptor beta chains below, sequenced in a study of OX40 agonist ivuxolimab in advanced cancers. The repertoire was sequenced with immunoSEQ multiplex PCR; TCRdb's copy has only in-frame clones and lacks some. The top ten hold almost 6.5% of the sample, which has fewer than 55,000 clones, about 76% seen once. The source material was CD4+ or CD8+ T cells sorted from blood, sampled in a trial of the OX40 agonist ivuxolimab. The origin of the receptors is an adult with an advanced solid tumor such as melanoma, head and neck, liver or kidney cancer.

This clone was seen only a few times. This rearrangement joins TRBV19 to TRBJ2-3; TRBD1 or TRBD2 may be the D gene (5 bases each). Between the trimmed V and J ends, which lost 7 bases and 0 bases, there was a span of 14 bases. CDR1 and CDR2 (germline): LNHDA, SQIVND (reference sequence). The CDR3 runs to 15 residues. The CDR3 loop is CASKVGTASTDTQYF. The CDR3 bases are TGTGCCAGTAAGGTCGGGACGGCTAGCACAGATACGCAGTATTTT.

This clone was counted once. The CDR3 loop reads CASSLTGHPADTIYF. CDR3 coding DNA: TGCGCCAGCAGCTTGACGGGACATCCGGCGGACACCATATATTTT. J is TRBJ1-3 and V is TRBV5-1, with D maybe TRBD1 (6 bases). Germline values: CDR1 SGHRS, CDR2 YFSETQ. CDR3 length: 15 amino acids. V lost 1 base and J 8 bases, leaving 16 bases between the germline ends.

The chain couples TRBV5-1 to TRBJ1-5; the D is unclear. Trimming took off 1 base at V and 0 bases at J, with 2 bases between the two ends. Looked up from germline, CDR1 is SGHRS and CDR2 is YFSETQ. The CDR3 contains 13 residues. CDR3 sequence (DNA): TGCGCCAGCAGCTTGCATAGCAATCAGCCCCAGCATTTT. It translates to CASSLHSNQPQHF.

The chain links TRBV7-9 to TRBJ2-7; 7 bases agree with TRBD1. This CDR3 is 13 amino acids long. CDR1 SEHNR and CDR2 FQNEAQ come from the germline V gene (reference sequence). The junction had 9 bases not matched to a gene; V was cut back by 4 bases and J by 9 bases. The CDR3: CASSSGTGERQYV. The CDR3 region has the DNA TGTGCCAGCAGCTCCGGAACAGGGGAACGGCAGTACGTC.

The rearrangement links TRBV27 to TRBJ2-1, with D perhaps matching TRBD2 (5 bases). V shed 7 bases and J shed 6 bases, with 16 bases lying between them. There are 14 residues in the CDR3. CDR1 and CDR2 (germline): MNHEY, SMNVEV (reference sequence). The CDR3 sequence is CASTDFRKSNEQFF. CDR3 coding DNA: TGTGCCAGCACGGACTTCCGGAAAAGCAATGAGCAGTTCTTC.

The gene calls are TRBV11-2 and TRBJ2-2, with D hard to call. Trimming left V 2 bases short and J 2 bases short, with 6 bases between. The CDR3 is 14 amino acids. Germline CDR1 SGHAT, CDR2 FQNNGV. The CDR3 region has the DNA TGTGCCAGCAGCTTATGGCACAACACCGGGGAGCTGTTTTTT. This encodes CASSLWHNTGELFF.

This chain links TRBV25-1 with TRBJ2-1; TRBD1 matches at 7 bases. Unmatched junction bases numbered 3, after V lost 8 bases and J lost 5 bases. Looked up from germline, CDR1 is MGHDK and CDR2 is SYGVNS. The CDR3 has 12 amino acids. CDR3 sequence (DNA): TGTGCCAGCGGACAGGTAGACAATGAGCAGTTCTTC. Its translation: CASGQVDNEQFF.

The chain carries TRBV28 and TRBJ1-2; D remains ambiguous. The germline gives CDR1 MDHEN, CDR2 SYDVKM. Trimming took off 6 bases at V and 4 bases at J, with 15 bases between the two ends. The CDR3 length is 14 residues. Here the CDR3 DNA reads TGTGCCAGCAGCCCGGTGGGGTCTGGCTATGGCTACACCTTC. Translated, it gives CASSPVGSGYGYTF.

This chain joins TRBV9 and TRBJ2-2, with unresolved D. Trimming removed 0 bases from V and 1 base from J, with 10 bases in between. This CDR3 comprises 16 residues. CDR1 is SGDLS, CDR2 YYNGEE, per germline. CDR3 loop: CASSVVPTWNTGELFF. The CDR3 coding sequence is TGTGCCAGCAGCGTAGTTCCTACTTGGAACACCGGGGAGCTGTTTTTT. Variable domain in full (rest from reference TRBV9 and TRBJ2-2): DSGVTQTPKHLITATGQRVTLRCSPRSGDLSVYWYQQSLDQGLQFLIQYYNGEERAKGNILERFSAQQFPDLHSELNLSSLELGDSALYFCASSVVPTWNTGELFFGEGSRLTVL.

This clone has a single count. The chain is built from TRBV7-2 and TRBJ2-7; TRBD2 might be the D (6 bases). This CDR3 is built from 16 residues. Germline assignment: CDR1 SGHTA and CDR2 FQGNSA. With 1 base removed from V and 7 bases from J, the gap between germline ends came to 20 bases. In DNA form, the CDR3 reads TGTGCCAGCAGCTTAGAGCCACTAGCCACTCCGGGAGAGCAGTACTTC. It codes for CASSLEPLATPGEQYF.

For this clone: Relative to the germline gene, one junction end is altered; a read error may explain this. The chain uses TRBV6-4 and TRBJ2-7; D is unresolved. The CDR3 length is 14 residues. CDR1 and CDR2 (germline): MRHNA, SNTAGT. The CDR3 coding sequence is TGTGCCAGCAGTTACTCGCACAGTCCCTACGAGCAGTACTTC. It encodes CASSYSHSPYEQYF.

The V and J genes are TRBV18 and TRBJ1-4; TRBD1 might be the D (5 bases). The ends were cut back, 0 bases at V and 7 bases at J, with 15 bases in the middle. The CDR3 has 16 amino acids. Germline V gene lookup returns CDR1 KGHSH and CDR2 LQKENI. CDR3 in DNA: TGTGCCAGCTCACCACCGGTCGGGGGGGTCGGTGAAAAACTGTTTTTT. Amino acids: CASSPPVGGVGEKLFF. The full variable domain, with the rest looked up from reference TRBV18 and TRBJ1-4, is NAGVMQNPRHLVRRRGQEARLRCSPMKGHSHVYWYRQLPEEGLKFMVYLQKENIIDESGMPKERFSAEFPKEGPSILRIQQVVRGDSAAYFCASSPPVGGVGEKLFFGSGTQLSVL.

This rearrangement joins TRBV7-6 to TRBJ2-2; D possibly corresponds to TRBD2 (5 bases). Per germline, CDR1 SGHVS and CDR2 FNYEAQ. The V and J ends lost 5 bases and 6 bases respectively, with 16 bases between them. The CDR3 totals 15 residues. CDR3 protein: CASSLLGGSAGELFF. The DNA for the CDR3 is TGTGCCAGCAGCCTTCTAGGAGGTAGCGCCGGGGAGCTGTTTTTT.

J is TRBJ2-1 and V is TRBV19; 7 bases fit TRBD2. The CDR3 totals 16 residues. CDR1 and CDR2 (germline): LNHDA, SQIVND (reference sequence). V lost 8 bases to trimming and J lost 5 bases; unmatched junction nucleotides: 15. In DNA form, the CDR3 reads TGTGCCAGTGACCGGGGGGTAGTTAATTACCACAATGAGCAGTTCTTC. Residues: CASDRGVVNYHNEQFF.

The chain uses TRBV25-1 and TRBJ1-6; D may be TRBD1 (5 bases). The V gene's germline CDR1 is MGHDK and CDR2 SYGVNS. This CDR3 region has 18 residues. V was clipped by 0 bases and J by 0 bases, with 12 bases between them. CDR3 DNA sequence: TGTGCCAGCAGTGAATATGGAAAGGGGAGCTCCTATAATTCACCCCTCCACTTT. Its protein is CASSEYGKGSSYNSPLHF.

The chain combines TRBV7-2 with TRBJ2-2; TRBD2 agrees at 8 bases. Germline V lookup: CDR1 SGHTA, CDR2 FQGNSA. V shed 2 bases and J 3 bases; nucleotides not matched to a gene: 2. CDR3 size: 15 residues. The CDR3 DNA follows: TGTGCCAGCAGCTTAACAGCGGGAGACACCGGGGAGCTGTTTTTT. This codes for CASSLTAGDTGELFF. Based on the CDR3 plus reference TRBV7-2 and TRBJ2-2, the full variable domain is GAGVSQSPSNKVTEKGKDVELRCDPISGHTALYWYRQSLGQGLEFLIYFQGNSAPDKSGLPSDRFSAERTGGSVSTLTIQRTQQEDSAVYLCASSLTAGDTGELFFGEGSRLTVL.

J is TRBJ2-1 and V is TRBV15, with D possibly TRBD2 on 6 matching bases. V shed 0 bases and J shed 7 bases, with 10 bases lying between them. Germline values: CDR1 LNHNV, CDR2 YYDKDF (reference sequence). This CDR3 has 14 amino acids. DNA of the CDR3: TGTGCCACCAGCAGAGATTTGGCGGGGAATGAGCAGTTCTTC. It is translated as CATSRDLAGNEQFF.

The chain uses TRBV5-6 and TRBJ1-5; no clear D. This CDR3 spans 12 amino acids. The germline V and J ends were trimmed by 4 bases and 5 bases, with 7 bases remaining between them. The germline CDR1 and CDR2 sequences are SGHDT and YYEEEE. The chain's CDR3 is CASSPSHQPQHF. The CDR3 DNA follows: TGTGCCAGCAGCCCATCACATCAGCCCCAGCATTTT. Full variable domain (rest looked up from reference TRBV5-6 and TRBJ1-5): DAGVTQSPTHLIKTRGQQVTLRCSPKSGHDTVSWYQQALGQGPQFIFQYYEEEERQRGNFPDRFSGHQFPNYSSELNVNALLLGDSALYLCASSPSHQPQHFGDGTRLSIL.

As DNA, the CDR3 is TGCGCCAGCAGCCAAGGGACAGCCACCTACGAGCAGTACTTC. This codes for CASSQGTATYEQYF. The V gene is TRBV4-3, the J gene TRBJ2-7; a possible D gene is TRBD1 (6 bases). From germline, CDR1 is LGHNA and CDR2 YSLEER. The V and J ends lost 1 base and 2 bases respectively, with 9 bases between them. The CDR3 contains 14 residues.

As DNA, the CDR3 is TGTGCCAGCAGTTCGGAGACAAACACCACTGAAGCTTTCTTT. Protein product: CASSSETNTTEAFF. The genes are TRBV28 and TRBJ1-1, with D uncertain. The V gene lost 4 bases and the J gene lost 4 bases, with 13 bases spanning the gap. The CDR3 spans 14 residues. Per the germline V gene, CDR1 is MDHEN and CDR2 is SYDVKM.

DNA of the CDR3: TGCGCCAGCAGCCAAGTGTCAGACAGCTCCTACGAGCAGTACTTC. Amino acid sequence: CASSQVSDSSYEQYF. V is TRBV4-3 and J is TRBJ2-7; TRBD1 is a possible D gene (5 bases). The germline gives CDR1 LGHNA, CDR2 YSLEER. The CDR3 has 15 amino acids. Deletions cut 1 base from V and 0 bases from J, with 10 bases between.